These T cell receptor beta chains were read from a single sample in a study of PD-L1 blockade in urothelial cancer. Some clones are missing from TCRdb's copy, which holds only in-frame ones; the method was immunoSEQ multiplex PCR. The table shows under 40,000 clones, with around 80% occurring only once. The sequencing here drew on PBMCs, taken around atezolizumab (anti-PD-L1) treatment. The receptors come from a man aged 55 to 69 with urothelial cancer. The CDR3 runs from the conserved cysteine through the conserved F or W. The D gene is left open where the match is weak. For some rows the clone size is stated as once, few or many, or as a class when expanded; others skip it.

j_call: TRBJ2-1; d_call: TRBD2; v_call: TRBV7-6; clone_size: .; cdr3_aa: CASSPGTSGRNNEQFF; cdr3_nt: TGTGCCAGCAGCCCAGGGACTAGCGGGAGGAACAATGAGCAGTTCTTC
j_call: TRBJ1-2; d_call: TRBD1; v_call: TRBV13; clone_size: .; cdr3_aa: CASRRTGGDYGYTF; cdr3_nt: TGTGCCAGCAGACGGACAGGAGGTGACTATGGCTACACCTTC
j_call: TRBJ1-5; d_call: .; v_call: TRBV4-2; clone_size: .; cdr3_aa: CASSQTTASNQPQHF; cdr3_nt: TGTGCCAGCAGCCAGACGACAGCTAGCAATCAGCCCCAGCATTTT
j_call: TRBJ1-2; d_call: .; v_call: TRBV6-5; clone_size: .; cdr3_aa: CASSIIDGVDGYTF; cdr3_nt: TGTGCCAGCAGCATAATTGACGGGGTCGATGGCTACACCTTC
j_call: TRBJ1-1; d_call: .; v_call: TRBV9; clone_size: .; cdr3_aa: CASSAGVSTEAFF; cdr3_nt: TGTGCCAGCAGCGCGGGGGTGTCGACTGAAGCTTTCTTT
j_call: TRBJ1-1; d_call: .; v_call: TRBV13; clone_size: .; cdr3_aa: CASSPGGYAEAFF; cdr3_nt: TGTGCCAGCAGCCCCGGAGGTTATGCTGAAGCTTTCTTT
j_call: TRBJ2-1; d_call: TRBD2; v_call: TRBV27; clone_size: once; cdr3_aa: CASSEGRTSGSSYNEQFF; cdr3_nt: TGTGCCAGCAGTGAAGGTAGGACTAGCGGGAGCTCCTACAATGAGCAGTTCTTC
j_call: TRBJ1-6; d_call: .; v_call: TRBV14; clone_size: .; cdr3_aa: CASSQRGRGRENSPLHF; cdr3_nt: TGTGCCAGCAGCCAACGGGGGAGAGGCCGAGAAAATTCACCCCTCCACTTT
j_call: TRBJ2-7; d_call: .; v_call: TRBV6-5; clone_size: .; cdr3_aa: CASSSHSYEQYF; cdr3_nt: TGTGCCAGCAGTTCCCACAGCTACGAGCAGTACTTC
j_call: TRBJ2-2; d_call: TRBD2; v_call: TRBV2; clone_size: .; cdr3_aa: CASRKPGLAINTGELFF; cdr3_nt: TGTGCCAGCAGAAAGCCGGGACTAGCAATAAACACCGGGGAGCTGTTTTTT
j_call: TRBJ2-2; d_call: .; v_call: TRBV27; clone_size: .; cdr3_aa: CASSLSAGTSGTGELFF; cdr3_nt: TGTGCCAGCAGTTTATCCGCCGGAACTTCGGGGACCGGGGAGCTGTTTTTT
j_call: TRBJ1-3; d_call: .; v_call: TRBV10-2; clone_size: .; cdr3_aa: CASSESTRGSSGNTIYF; cdr3_nt: TGCGCCAGCAGTGAGTCGACTCGAGGGAGCTCTGGAAACACCATATATTTT
j_call: TRBJ1-1; d_call: TRBD1; v_call: TRBV7-9; clone_size: .; cdr3_aa: CASSPDRGIVEAFF; cdr3_nt: TGTGCCAGCAGCCCCGACAGGGGGATCGTTGAAGCTTTCTTT
j_call: TRBJ1-1; d_call: TRBD1; v_call: TRBV7-9; clone_size: .; cdr3_aa: CASSQRTGTGRTEAFF; cdr3_nt: TGTGCCAGCAGTCAAAGAACCGGGACAGGGAGAACTGAAGCTTTCTTT
j_call: TRBJ1-1; d_call: .; v_call: TRBV6-4; clone_size: .; cdr3_aa: CASSVEGYGEAFF; cdr3_nt: TGTGCCAGCAGTGTTGAGGGTTACGGTGAAGCTTTCTTT
j_call: TRBJ2-3; d_call: .; v_call: TRBV7-3; clone_size: once; cdr3_aa: CASSSGLPGHGDTQYF; cdr3_nt: TGTGCCAGCAGCTCGGGACTCCCCGGGCACGGAGATACGCAGTATTTT
j_call: TRBJ2-7; d_call: TRBD2; v_call: TRBV9; clone_size: .; cdr3_aa: CASSVGLAGTSYEQYF; cdr3_nt: TGTGCCAGCAGCGTGGGACTAGCGGGGACCTCCTACGAGCAGTACTTC
j_call: TRBJ1-2; d_call: .; v_call: TRBV7-2; clone_size: .; cdr3_aa: CASSLEDNNYGYTF; cdr3_nt: TGTGCCAGCAGCTTAGAGGACAACAACTATGGCTACACCTTC
j_call: TRBJ1-2; d_call: TRBD1; v_call: TRBV28; clone_size: .; cdr3_aa: CASSWGQQGLDYGYTF; cdr3_nt: TGTGCCAGCAGTTGGGGCCAACAGGGGTTGGACTATGGCTACACCTTC
j_call: TRBJ1-5; d_call: TRBD1; v_call: TRBV2; clone_size: .; cdr3_aa: CASSGDRMAGQPQHF; cdr3_nt: TGTGCCAGCAGTGGGGACAGGATGGCGGGTCAGCCCCAGCATTTT
j_call: TRBJ1-2; d_call: TRBD1; v_call: TRBV6-5; clone_size: .; cdr3_aa: CASSTRQGRGYTF; cdr3_nt: TGTGCCAGCAGTACCCGACAGGGCCGGGGCTACACCTTC
j_call: TRBJ1-1; d_call: .; v_call: TRBV10-3; clone_size: .; cdr3_aa: CAISGPGNTEAFF; cdr3_nt: TGTGCCATCAGTGGCCCGGGAAACACTGAAGCTTTCTTT
j_call: TRBJ2-7; d_call: .; v_call: TRBV5-6; clone_size: .; cdr3_aa: CASSFGGGNSYEQYF; cdr3_nt: TGTGCCAGCAGCTTCGGTGGCGGGAACTCCTACGAGCAGTACTTC
j_call: TRBJ1-1; d_call: .; v_call: TRBV7-2; clone_size: .; cdr3_aa: CASSLFPLLDTEAFF; cdr3_nt: TGTGCCAGCAGCTTATTCCCCTTACTGGACACTGAAGCTTTCTTT
j_call: TRBJ1-2; d_call: .; v_call: TRBV30; clone_size: .; cdr3_aa: CAWSDTGTGNYGYTF; cdr3_nt: TGTGCCTGGAGTGACACAGGGACGGGGAACTATGGCTACACCTTC
j_call: TRBJ1-1; d_call: .; v_call: TRBV4-2; clone_size: .; cdr3_aa: CASSQDWRRDTEAFF; cdr3_nt: TGTGCCAGCAGCCAAGATTGGAGGAGGGACACTGAAGCTTTCTTT
j_call: TRBJ2-3; d_call: .; v_call: TRBV2; clone_size: .; cdr3_aa: CATGQGGWTDTQYF; cdr3_nt: TGTGCCACAGGCCAGGGGGGCTGGACAGATACGCAGTATTTT